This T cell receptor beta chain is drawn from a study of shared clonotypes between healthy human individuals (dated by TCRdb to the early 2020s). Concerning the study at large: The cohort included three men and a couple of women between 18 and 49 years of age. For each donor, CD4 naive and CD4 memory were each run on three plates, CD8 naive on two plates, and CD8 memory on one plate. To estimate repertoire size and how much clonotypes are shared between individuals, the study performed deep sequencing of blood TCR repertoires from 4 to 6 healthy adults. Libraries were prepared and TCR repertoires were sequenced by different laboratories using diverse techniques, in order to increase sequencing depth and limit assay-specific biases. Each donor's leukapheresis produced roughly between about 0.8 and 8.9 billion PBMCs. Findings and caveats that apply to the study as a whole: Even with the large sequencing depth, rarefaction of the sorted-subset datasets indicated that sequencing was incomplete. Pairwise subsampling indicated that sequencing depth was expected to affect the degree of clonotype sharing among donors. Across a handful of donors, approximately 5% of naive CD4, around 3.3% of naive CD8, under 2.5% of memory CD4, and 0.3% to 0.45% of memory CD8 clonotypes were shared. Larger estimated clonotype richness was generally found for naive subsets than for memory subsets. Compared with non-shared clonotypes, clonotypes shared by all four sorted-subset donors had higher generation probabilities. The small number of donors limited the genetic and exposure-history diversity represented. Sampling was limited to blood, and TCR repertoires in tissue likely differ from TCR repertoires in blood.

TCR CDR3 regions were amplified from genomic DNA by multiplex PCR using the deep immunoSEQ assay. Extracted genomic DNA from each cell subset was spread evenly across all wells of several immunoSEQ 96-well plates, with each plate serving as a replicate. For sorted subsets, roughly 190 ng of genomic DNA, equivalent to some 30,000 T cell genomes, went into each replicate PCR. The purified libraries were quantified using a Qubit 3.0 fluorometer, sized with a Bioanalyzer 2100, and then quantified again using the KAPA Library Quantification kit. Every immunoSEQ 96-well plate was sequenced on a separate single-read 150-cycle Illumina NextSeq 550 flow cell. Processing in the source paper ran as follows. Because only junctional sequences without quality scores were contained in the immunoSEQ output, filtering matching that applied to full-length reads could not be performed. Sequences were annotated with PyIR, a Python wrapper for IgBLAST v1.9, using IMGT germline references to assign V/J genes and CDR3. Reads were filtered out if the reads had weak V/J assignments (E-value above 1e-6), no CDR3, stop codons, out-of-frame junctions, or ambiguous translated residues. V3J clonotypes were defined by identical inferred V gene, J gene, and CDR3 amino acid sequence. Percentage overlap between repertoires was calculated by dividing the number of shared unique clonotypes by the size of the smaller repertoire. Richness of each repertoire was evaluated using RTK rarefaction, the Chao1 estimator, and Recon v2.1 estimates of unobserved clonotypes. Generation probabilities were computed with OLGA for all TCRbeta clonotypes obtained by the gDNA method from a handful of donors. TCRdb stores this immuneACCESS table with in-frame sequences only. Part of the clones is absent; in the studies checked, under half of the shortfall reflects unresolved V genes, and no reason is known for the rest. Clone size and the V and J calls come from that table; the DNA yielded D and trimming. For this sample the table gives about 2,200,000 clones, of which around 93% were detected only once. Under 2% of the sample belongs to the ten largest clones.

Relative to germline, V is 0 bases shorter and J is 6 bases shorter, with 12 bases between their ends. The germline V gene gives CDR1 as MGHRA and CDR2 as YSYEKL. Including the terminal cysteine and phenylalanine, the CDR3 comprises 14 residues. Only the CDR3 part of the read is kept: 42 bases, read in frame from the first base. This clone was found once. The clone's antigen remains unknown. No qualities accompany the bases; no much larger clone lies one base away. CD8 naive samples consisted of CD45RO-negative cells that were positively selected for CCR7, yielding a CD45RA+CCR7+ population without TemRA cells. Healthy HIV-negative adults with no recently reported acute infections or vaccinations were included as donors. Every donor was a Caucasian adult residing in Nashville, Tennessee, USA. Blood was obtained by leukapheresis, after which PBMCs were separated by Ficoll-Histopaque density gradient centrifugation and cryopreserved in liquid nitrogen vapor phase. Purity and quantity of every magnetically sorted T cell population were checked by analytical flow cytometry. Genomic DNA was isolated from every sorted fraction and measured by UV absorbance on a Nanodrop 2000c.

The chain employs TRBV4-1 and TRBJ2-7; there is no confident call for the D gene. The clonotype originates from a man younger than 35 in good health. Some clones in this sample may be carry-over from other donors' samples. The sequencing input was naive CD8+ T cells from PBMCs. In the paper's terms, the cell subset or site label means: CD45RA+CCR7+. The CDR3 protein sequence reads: CASSQDGPPPEQYF. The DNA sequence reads TGCGCCAGCAGCCAAGATGGGCCTCCCCCCGAGCAGTACTTC.